The entry below describes one T cell receptor (beta chain). Its target is unknown. The data belong to a study of radiotherapy plus CTLA-4 blockade in lung cancer. As for the study in general: Disease control was achieved by approximately 30% of patients, and objective responses by over 15%. Study outcomes and limitations: The best predictor of response was reported to be early blood T cell clone dynamics, with interferon-beta.

Sequencing used immunoSEQ multiplex PCR; TCRdb keeps in-frame clones, though not all of them. The sample consists of some 73,000 clones, nearly 75% of them appearing once. CDR1 and CDR2 (germline): SGHRS, YFSETQ. The CDR3 spans 15 residues. Trimming removed 1 base at V and 2 bases at J, with 10 bases between. The rearrangement links TRBV5-1 to TRBJ2-1; D is perhaps TRBD2 (7 bases). Sequences were derived from peripheral blood, sampled from a patient treated with radiotherapy plus ipilimumab. The sequence came from a human donor with non-small cell lung cancer whose response to radiotherapy plus ipilimumab could not be evaluated. CDR3 in amino acids: CASSLNGGPYNEQFF. Here the CDR3 DNA reads TGCGCCAGCAGCTTGAACGGGGGGCCCTACAATGAGCAGTTCTTC.